The source of this T cell receptor (beta chain) is a study of T cell responses to AZD1222 COVID-19 vaccine. General study results and limits: Most donors were white British and more were female, and clonal diversity was possibly underestimated.

The CDR3 runs to 14 residues. Trimming took 3 bases from V and 1 from J, leaving 9 bases between them. The germline V gene has CDR1 LNHDA and CDR2 SQIVND (reference sequence). The method was immunoSEQ multiplex PCR; TCRdb's version includes in-frame clones alone and lacks a portion of them. The data show around 140,000 clones, with roughly nine tenths seen just once and roughly 1.5% held by the top ten. About this clone: As yet, its antigen is unknown.

The receptor was derived from an adult who received the AZD1222 COVID-19 vaccine. The chain combines TRBV19 with TRBJ1-1; no reliable D call. The sample consisted of peripheral blood, taken 28 days after the second AZD1222 dose. CDR3 sequence reads: CASSIKRGNTEAFF. The CDR3 DNA follows: TGTGCCAGTAGTATTAAGCGGGGGAACACTGAAGCTTTCTTT.